The clone carrying this T cell receptor (beta chain) was seen a few times. Its antigen is currently unknown. The sample originates from a study of T-cell memory formation after mild COVID-19. The study, taken as a whole, reports: CD8+ contracting clones occupied EMRA, while CD4+ ones occupied mainly CM and EM.

The CDR3 is made up of 15 amino acids. Germline V gene data show CDR1 as LGHNA and CDR2 as YSLEER. Trimming pared 0 bases from V and 0 bases from J, leaving 8 bases between. Using its own MiXCR run on the 5' RACE reads, TCRdb lists one record per CDR3 protein. The sample records 400,000 to 500,000 distinct CDR3 sequences, 20% being singletons. The J gene is TRBJ1-1, the V gene TRBV4-3; D is ambiguous. The sequenced sample consisted of PBMCs or a T cell subset sorted from them (not recorded which). This receptor was identified in an adult woman who had mild COVID-19 (a few samples of this study predate the infection). Cell type and time point are not known. The CDR3 bases are TGCGCCAGCAGCCAAGATCCACAGATGAACACTGAAGCTTTCTTT. It is translated as CASSQDPQMNTEAFF.